The 17 T cell receptor beta chains below come from one sample, sequenced in a study of blood T cells in healthy people across ages. Then a second PCR, running about 6 to 11 cycles, was carried out with a sample-barcoded 5' primer and a J-beta primer mix. TCRdb recomputed calls from the 5' RACE reads with MiXCR, one row per CDR3 protein. The sample includes some 1.7 million distinct CDR3 sequences, roughly 27% of them seen just once. Specimen: blood. The receptor source for this set is a woman aged 30 to 39 in good health.

This clonotype occurred once. This may be a read error: a much more frequent sequence differs by one nucleotide. This chain uses TRBV14 with TRBJ2-5; D ambiguous. CDR3 length: 12 amino acids. The germline V gene has CDR1 SGHDN and CDR2 FVKESK. Trimming removed 2 bases from V and 5 bases from J, with 6 bases in between. CDR3 in amino acids: CASSQKWETQYF. The CDR3 DNA sequence: TGTGCCAGCAGCCAAAAATGGGAGACCCAGTACTTC.

The genes are TRBV7-9 and TRBJ2-1; 8 bases fit TRBD2. Per germline, CDR1 SEHNR and CDR2 FQNEAQ (reference sequence). Trimming took 2 bases from V and 0 from J; bases not matched to a gene: 6. This CDR3 comprises 17 residues. This chain's CDR3 is CASSLPPSGSSYNEQFF. DNA for the CDR3: TGTGCCAGCAGCTTACCCCCCAGCGGGAGCTCCTACAATGAGCAGTTCTTC.

The chain combines TRBV18 with TRBJ2-1, with 8 bases aligning to TRBD1. The germline V gene has CDR1 KGHSH and CDR2 LQKENI. V was clipped by 5 bases and J by 10 bases; unmatched bases: 7. The CDR3 spans 13 residues. CDR3: CASSADRVGEQFF. The CDR3 region has the DNA TGTGCCAGCTCAGCGGACAGGGTAGGGGAGCAGTTCTTC.

The CDR3 here is CASSLGNRGGYTF. The DNA of the CDR3 is TGCGCCAGCAGCTTGGGGAACAGAGGAGGCTACACCTTC. The chain links TRBV5-1 to TRBJ1-2; D unresolved. The V gene lost 0 bases and the J gene lost 8 bases, with 11 bases spanning the gap. The CDR3 sequence is 13 residues long. Germline V lookup: CDR1 SGHRS, CDR2 YFSETQ.

This clonotype occurred a few times. The chain couples TRBV10-3 to TRBJ1-2, with unresolved D. This CDR3 comprises 12 residues. The V and J ends lost 6 bases and 2 bases respectively, with 7 bases between them. Looked up from germline, CDR1 is ENHRY and CDR2 is SYGVKD. CDR3 in DNA: TGTGCCATCAGCGCTACCAACTATGGCTACACCTTC. Translating it yields CAISATNYGYTF.

The chain carries TRBV29-1 and TRBJ1-2; 7 bases match TRBD1. From germline, CDR1 is SQVTM and CDR2 ANQGSEA. The CDR3 extends over 16 amino acids. Trimming cost V 5 bases and J 2 bases; bases outside gene matches: 14. CDR3: CSVRDTRTGFNYGYTF. For the CDR3, the DNA is TGCAGCGTTAGAGACACGAGGACAGGATTCAACTATGGCTACACCTTC.

The genes are TRBV6-2 or TRBV6-3 and TRBJ2-1, with 7 bases identical to TRBD2. Per the germline V gene, CDR1 is MNHEY and CDR2 is SVGEGT. V lost 8 bases and J lost 12; bases outside the gene matches: 7. This CDR3 spans 11 amino acids. This CDR3 reads CASSGGGRQFF. CDR3 sequence (DNA): TGTGCCAGCTCTGGTGGCGGGAGGCAGTTCTTC.

This clonotype showed up many times. The V and J genes are TRBV28 and TRBJ2-1; maybe TRBD2 (6 bases). The germline V and J ends were trimmed by 4 bases and 8 bases, with 18 bases remaining between them. The CDR3 has 15 residues. Germline assignment: CDR1 MDHEN and CDR2 SYDVKM. The CDR3 bases are TGTGCCAGCAGTTCCCTTCGATTGACTAGGCATGAGCAGTTCTTC. It encodes CASSSLRLTRHEQFF.

This clonotype was observed many times. The CDR3 is CSVEPSTDTQYF. The CDR3 nucleotides read TGCAGCGTTGAGCCTAGTACAGATACGCAGTATTTT. The V and J genes are TRBV29-1 and TRBJ2-3; no clear D gene. Germline values: CDR1 SQVTM, CDR2 ANQGSEA. Trimming left V 3 bases short and J 3 bases short, with 7 bases between. The CDR3 is made up of 12 amino acids.

The J gene is TRBJ1-1, the V gene TRBV18; TRBD1 might be the D (6 bases). Germline assignment: CDR1 KGHSH and CDR2 LQKENI. The ends were cut back, 1 base at V and 11 bases at J, with 17 bases in the middle. CDR3 size: 14 residues. CDR3 sequence: CASSPQEGGWHAFF. The CDR3 DNA reads as TGTGCCAGCTCACCACAAGAAGGGGGGTGGCATGCTTTCTTT.

The sample holds a few counts of this clonotype. The chain joins TRBV24-1 to TRBJ2-5, with 10 bases fitting TRBD1. This CDR3 region has 15 residues. Germline values: CDR1 KGHDR, CDR2 SFDVKD. V lost 2 bases to trimming and J lost 5 bases; unmatched junction nucleotides: 4. In nucleotides, the CDR3 is TGTGCCACCAGTGATTCGGGACAGGGGTCGGAGACCCAGTACTTC. It translates to CATSDSGQGSETQYF.

This clonotype has a handful of counts. The chain links TRBV24-1 to TRBJ2-3; 13 bases are a match to TRBD2. The CDR3 is 18 amino acids. Trimming at V came to 7 bases and at J to 0 bases, leaving 9 bases not matched to a gene. Looked up from germline, CDR1 is KGHDR and CDR2 is SFDVKD. The CDR3 spells CATSVGLAGISSTDTQYF. CDR3 DNA sequence: TGTGCCACCAGCGTGGGACTAGCGGGGATCTCTAGCACAGATACGCAGTATTTT.

The chain joins TRBV12-3 or TRBV12-4 to TRBJ2-1; 8 bases map to TRBD2. This CDR3 has 17 residues. With 5 bases clipped from V and 2 bases from J, the junction kept 11 bases outside the gene matches. The CDR3 sequence: CASSPTTGTRAYNEQFF. The CDR3 nucleotides read TGTGCCAGCAGTCCGACGACCGGGACTAGGGCCTACAATGAGCAGTTCTTC.

A remark on this clonotype: The conserved final phenylalanine or tryptophan is absent from the CDR3, which likely points to a read error. V is TRBV7-2 and J is TRBJ2-7, with 7 bases matching TRBD2. The DNA matches TRBJ2-1 better at its end, which makes the J call doubtful. This CDR3 is built from 15 residues. From germline, CDR1 is SGHTA and CDR2 FQGNSA. The CDR3 coding sequence is TGTGCCAGCAGCTTACGGGGGGAGGGCCACAATGAGCAGTTCTGC. As protein: CASSLRGEGHNEQFC.

On this clonotype: Compared with germline, one end of the junction differs, possibly owing to a read error. The V gene is TRBV12-3 or TRBV12-4, the J gene TRBJ2-3, with D tentatively TRBD1 or TRBD2 (7 bases each). The CDR3 length is 16 residues. The CDR3 sequence is CAGSLEAGGVADTQYF. The CDR3 DNA is TGTGCCGGCAGTTTAGAGGCAGGGGGGGTAGCAGATACGCAGTATTTT.

The chain joins TRBV29-1 to TRBJ1-1; the D gene is possibly TRBD1 (6 bases). Germline CDR1 reads SQVTM; CDR2 reads ANQGSEA. Trimming removed 7 bases from V and 2 bases from J, with 11 bases in between. CDR3 length equals 12 residues. The CDR3 spells CSGTGYNTEAFF. CDR3 coding DNA: TGCAGCGGCACAGGGTATAACACTGAAGCTTTCTTT.

This clonotype has only a few counts. J is TRBJ1-2 and V is TRBV7-2; D gene uncertain. The germline V gene has CDR1 SGHTA and CDR2 FQGNSA. The ends were cut back, 1 base at V and 8 bases at J, with 8 bases in the middle. The CDR3 totals 12 residues. The CDR3 reads CASSLGQWGYTF. The CDR3 coding sequence is TGTGCCAGCAGCTTAGGCCAGTGGGGCTACACCTTC.